Listed below are T cell receptor beta chains from one sample, sequenced in a study of T cell responses to AZD1222 COVID-19 vaccine. Sequencing used immunoSEQ multiplex PCR; TCRdb keeps in-frame clones, though not all of them. This table has 180,000 or so clones, roughly 94% appearing once. Specimen: peripheral blood, collected on day 0 of AZD1222 vaccination. These TCRs come from an adult in good health. Both conserved end residues are part of each CDR3. Each record gives: V gene, D gene, J gene, CDR3 length, clone size, CDR3 DNA, CDR3 protein. The D gene is left open where the match is weak. The size entry is marked missing in some rows and otherwise reads once, few, many or a size class.

TRBV15,-,TRBJ2-1,13,-,TGTGCCACCAGCAGAGGTGGGGGTTATGAGCAGTTCTTC,CATSRGGGYEQFF
TRBV2,-,TRBJ2-6,16,-,TGTGCCAGCAGTGGGGGCAGGGGAAATGGGGCCAACGTCCTGACTTTC,CASSGGRGNGANVLTF
TRBV18,-,TRBJ1-1,14,-,TGTGCCAGCTCACATGAGGGGGGGAACACTGAAGCTTTCTTT,CASSHEGGNTEAFF
TRBV7-9,TRBD2,TRBJ2-1,17,-,TGTGCCAGCAGCTTAGTCTCTCGCGGGAGTCACTACAATGAGCAGTTCTTC,CASSLVSRGSHYNEQFF
TRBV5-1,-,TRBJ2-6,12,-,TGCGCCAGCAGCTGGGGGGACAACGTCCTGACTTTC,CASSWGDNVLTF
TRBV28,-,TRBJ2-5,13,-,TGTGCCAGCAGTCCCTCCCCTTGGGGGTCCCAGTACTTC,CASSPSPWGSQYF
TRBV28,-,TRBJ1-6,14,-,TGTGCCAGCACCGGGAGCTCCTATAATTCACCCCTCCACTTT,CASTGSSYNSPLHF
TRBV2,-,TRBJ2-4,11,-,TGTGCCAGCAGTAGGGAAAACATTCAGTACTTC,CASSRENIQYF
TRBV7-2,-,TRBJ1-1,16,-,TGTGCCTCCTTGGGCCGTCCCTTCCATTCGAGCACTGAAGCTTTCTTT,CASLGRPFHSSTEAFF
TRBV27,-,TRBJ2-1,13,few,TGTGCCAGCAGATGGACTTTTGACAATGAGCAGTTCTTC,CASRWTFDNEQFF
TRBV15,TRBD1,TRBJ2-7,16,-,TGTGCCACCAGCAGAGATGAGGGACAGGGAATCTACGAGCAGTACTTC,CATSRDEGQGIYEQYF
TRBV7-6,-,TRBJ1-3,14,-,TGTGCCAGCACCGCGACCTTCTCTGGAAACACCATATATTTT,CASTATFSGNTIYF
TRBV10-2,-,TRBJ1-5,13,-,TGCGCCAGCAGGGCCAGGGGAAATGAGCCCCAGCATTTT,CASRARGNEPQHF
TRBV9,TRBD2,TRBJ2-7,14,-,TGTGCCAGCAGCGCCACCGGGGGGGGTTACGAGCAGTACTTC,CASSATGGGYEQYF
TRBV9,-,TRBJ1-2,14,-,TGTGCCAGCAGCGTAGGACAAGGGAACTATGGCTACACCTTC,CASSVGQGNYGYTF